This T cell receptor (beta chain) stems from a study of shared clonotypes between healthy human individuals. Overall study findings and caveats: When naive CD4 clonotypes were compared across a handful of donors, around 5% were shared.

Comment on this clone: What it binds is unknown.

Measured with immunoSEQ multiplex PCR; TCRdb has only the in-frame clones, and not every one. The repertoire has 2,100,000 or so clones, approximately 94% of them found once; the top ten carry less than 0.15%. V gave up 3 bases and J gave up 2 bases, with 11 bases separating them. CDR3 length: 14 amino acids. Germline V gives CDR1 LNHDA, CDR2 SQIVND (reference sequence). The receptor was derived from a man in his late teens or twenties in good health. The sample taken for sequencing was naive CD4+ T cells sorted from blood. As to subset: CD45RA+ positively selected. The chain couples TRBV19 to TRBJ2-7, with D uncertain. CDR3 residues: CASSIVGRPYEQYF. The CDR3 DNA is TGTGCCAGTAGTATTGTGGGCAGACCCTACGAGCAGTACTTC.